This T cell receptor beta chain emerged from a study of CD8+CD57+ T cells in acquired aplastic anemia. Across the whole study: Sorting CD4+ and CD8+ cells gave DNA averaging around 3 ug.

Notes on the study in general: Significant differences in CD8+ Simpson's diversity were not observed between patients and controls.

CDR1 and CDR2 from the germline V gene are SGHRS and YFSETQ. The V end was cut by 0 bases, the J end by 0 bases, with 9 bases between. This CDR3 spans 15 amino acids. TCR beta VDJ combinations and CDR3 sequences were profiled from genomic DNA. TCRdb re-derived calls from the reads in MiXCR, one entry per CDR3 protein. The table has roughly 180,000 distinct CDR3 sequences, around 66% seen once. This clonotype was detected ten times or more. Its antigen is undetermined. The sample consisted of sorted CD4+, CD8+, or CD8+CD57+ T cells (not recorded which) from PBMCs. The source is a human donor with severe aplastic anemia or a healthy control (not recorded which). The J gene is TRBJ1-2, the V gene TRBV5-1, with D unresolved. CDR3: CASSLEGRTNYGYTF. In DNA, the CDR3 is TGCGCCAGCAGCTTGGAGGGCCGGACTAACTATGGCTACACCTTC.